Sequencing of this TCR beta chain was carried out in a study of cytomegalovirus exposure and HLA in healthy donors. The germline gives CDR1 KGHSH, CDR2 LQKENI. The CDR3 runs 16 residues. Unmatched junction bases numbered 10, after V lost 4 bases and J lost 8 bases. 60 Vbeta and 13 Jbeta primers were used in PCR. Generated by immunoSEQ multiplex PCR, the TCRdb table keeps only in-frame clones and is missing some. The sample has roughly 140,000 clones, 78% seen once. Sequenced: PBMCs. This clonotype originated in a man aged 35-49 years in good health and CMV-seropositive. The chain employs TRBV18 and TRBJ2-2, with TRBD1 identical over 10 bases. For the CDR3, the DNA is TGTGCCAGCTCACAAGCCGGGACAGGGGCTCTGGGGGAGCTGTTTTTT. Its translation: CASSQAGTGALGELFF.